This T cell receptor beta chain was identified in a study of OX40 agonist ivuxolimab in advanced cancers. About the research overall: Ivuxolimab, an antibody that agonizes OX40 (CD134), was administered to the patients.

The CDR3 is made up of 15 amino acids. V trimming: 3 bases; J trimming: 1 base; junction bases outside the gene matches: 4. Germline assignment: CDR1 MNHNY and CDR2 SVGAGI (reference sequence). The table came from immunoSEQ multiplex PCR; TCRdb's copy has only in-frame clones and leaves some out. Of some 84,000 clones listed, about 92% are singletons. Study results and limitations: Expanded peripheral T cell antigen specificity was not determined.

As for this clone: Its antigen is still unknown.

The receptor was isolated from an adult with an advanced solid tumor such as melanoma, head and neck, liver or kidney cancer. The chain couples TRBV6-6 to TRBJ1-2; 8 nucleotides align to TRBD1. The source was CD4+ or CD8+ T cells sorted from blood, collected in a trial of the OX40 agonist ivuxolimab. The CDR3: CASSYADRDNYGYTF. The CDR3 nucleotides read TGTGCCAGCAGTTATGCGGACAGGGATAACTATGGCTACACCTTC.